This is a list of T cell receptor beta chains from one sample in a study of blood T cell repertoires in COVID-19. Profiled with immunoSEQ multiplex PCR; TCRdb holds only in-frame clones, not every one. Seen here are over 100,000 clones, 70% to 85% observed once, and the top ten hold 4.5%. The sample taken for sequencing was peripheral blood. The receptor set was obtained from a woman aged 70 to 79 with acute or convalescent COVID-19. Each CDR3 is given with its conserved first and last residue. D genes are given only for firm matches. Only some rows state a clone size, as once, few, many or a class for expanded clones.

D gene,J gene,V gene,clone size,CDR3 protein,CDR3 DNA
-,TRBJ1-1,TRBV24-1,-,CATSDSRGFSEAFF,TGTGCCACCAGTGATAGTAGGGGATTTTCGGAAGCTTTCTTT
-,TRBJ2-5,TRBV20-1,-,CSASPPRGGPGETQYF,TGCAGTGCTAGTCCACCGCGCGGGGGCCCGGGAGAGACCCAGTACTTC
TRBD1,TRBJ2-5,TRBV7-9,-,CASSLSGGETQYF,TGTGCCAGCAGCCTGTCAGGGGGAGAGACCCAGTACTTC
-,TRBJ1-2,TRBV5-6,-,CASSPKPHSYGYTF,TGTGCCAGCAGCCCGAAGCCTCATAGCTATGGCTACACCTTC
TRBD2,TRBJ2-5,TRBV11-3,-,CASSLGGGRSETQYF,TGTGCCAGCAGCTTAGGCGGGGGTCGTAGTGAGACCCAGTACTTC
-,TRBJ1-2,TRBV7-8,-,CASSRRGVGWSGYTF,TGTGCCAGCAGCCGACGGGGGGTAGGGTGGTCTGGCTACACCTTC
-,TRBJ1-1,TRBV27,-,CASRAFSGGEAFF,TGTGCCAGCAGGGCCTTTTCGGGGGGGGAAGCTTTCTTT
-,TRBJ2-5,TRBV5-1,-,CASSLGAQETQYF,TGCGCCAGCAGCTTGGGCGCCCAAGAGACCCAGTACTTC
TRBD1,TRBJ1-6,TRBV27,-,CASSFGTGGSSYNSPLHF,TGTGCCAGCAGTTTTGGGACAGGGGGTAGCTCCTATAATTCACCCCTCCACTTT
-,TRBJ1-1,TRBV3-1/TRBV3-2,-,CASSQVGGYTEAFF,TGTGCCAGCAGCCAAGTGGGAGGATACACTGAAGCTTTCTTT
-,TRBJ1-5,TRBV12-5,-,CASGLALGRMEHF,TGTGCTAGTGGTTTGGCGCTGGGCAGGATGGAGCATTTT
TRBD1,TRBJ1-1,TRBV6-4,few,CASRAEQGNEAFF,TGTGCCAGCAGGGCCGAACAGGGGAATGAAGCTTTCTTT
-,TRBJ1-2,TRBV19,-,CASRQGGSKYGYTF,TGTGCCAGTAGGCAGGGAGGATCAAAGTATGGCTACACCTTC
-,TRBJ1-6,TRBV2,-,CASSERQGQNSPLHF,TGTGCCAGCAGTGAACGGCAGGGGCAAAATTCACCCCTCCACTTT
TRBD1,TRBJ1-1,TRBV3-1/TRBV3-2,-,CASRGSRTGYTEAFF,TGTGCCAGCAGAGGCTCGAGGACAGGTTACACTGAAGCTTTCTTT
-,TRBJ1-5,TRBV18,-,CASSSGQISNQPQHF,TGTGCCAGCTCATCCGGACAGATTAGCAATCAGCCCCAGCATTTT
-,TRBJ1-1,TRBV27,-,CASSLSSRAGRPNTEAFF,TGTGCCAGCAGTTTATCGTCCCGGGCGGGCAGGCCGAACACTGAAGCTTTCTTT
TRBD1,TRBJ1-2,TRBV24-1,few,CATSDRGQDYGYTF,TGTGCCACCAGTGATCGGGGACAGGACTATGGCTACACCTTC
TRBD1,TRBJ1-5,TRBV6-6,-,CASSLTGAGLNQPQHF,TGTGCCAGCAGCCTTACAGGGGCCGGACTCAATCAGCCCCAGCATTTT
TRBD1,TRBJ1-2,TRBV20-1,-,CSASRTGSANYGYTF,TGCAGTGCTAGTCGGACAGGGTCTGCTAACTATGGCTACACCTTC
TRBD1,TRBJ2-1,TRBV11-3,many,CASSQDRGGYNEQFF,TGTGCCAGCAGCCAAGACAGGGGAGGCTACAATGAGCAGTTCTTC
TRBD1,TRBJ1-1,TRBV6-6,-,CASSTGQGWGTEAFF,TGTGCCAGCAGTACCGGACAGGGCTGGGGAACTGAAGCTTTCTTT
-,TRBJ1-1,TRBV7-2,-,CASSLRRDTEAFF,TGTGCCAGCAGCTTACGCAGGGACACTGAAGCTTTCTTT
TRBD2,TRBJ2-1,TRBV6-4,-,CASRAASGGAANEQFF,TGTGCCAGCAGAGCCGCCAGCGGGGGGGCGGCCAATGAGCAGTTCTTC
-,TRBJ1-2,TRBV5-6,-,CASSFIGGRGYGYTF,TGTGCCAGCAGCTTCATCGGGGGGCGAGGCTATGGCTACACCTTC
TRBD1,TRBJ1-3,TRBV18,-,CASSPGQGIANTIYF,TGTGCCAGCTCACCGGGACAGGGTATAGCAAACACCATATATTTT
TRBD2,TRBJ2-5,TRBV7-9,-,CASSLNGLAGGLETQYF,TGTGCCAGCAGCTTAAATGGGCTAGCGGGGGGGCTGGAGACCCAGTACTTC
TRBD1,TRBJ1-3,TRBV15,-,CATSRLNTGASGNTIYF,TGTGCCACCAGCAGACTTAACACAGGGGCCTCTGGAAACACCATATATTTT
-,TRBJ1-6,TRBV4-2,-,CASSQGTALATLHF,TGTGCCAGCAGCCAAGGGACAGCACTGGCCACCCTCCACTTT
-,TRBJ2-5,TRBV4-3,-,CASSQDGQGETQYF,TGCGCCAGCAGCCAAGACGGCCAGGGAGAGACCCAGTACTTC
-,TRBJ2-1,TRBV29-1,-,CSVEDRQGTEQFF,TGCAGCGTTGAAGATCGTCAGGGCACTGAGCAGTTCTTC
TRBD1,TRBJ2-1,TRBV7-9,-,CASSFRGLWEQFF,TGTGCCAGCAGCTTCAGGGGGCTCTGGGAGCAGTTCTTC
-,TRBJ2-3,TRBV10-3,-,CAISKGQITDTQYF,TGTGCCATCAGTAAAGGACAGATCACAGATACGCAGTATTTT
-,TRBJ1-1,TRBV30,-,CAWSVHRALVAFF,TGTGCCTGGAGTGTACACAGGGCTCTTGTAGCTTTCTTT
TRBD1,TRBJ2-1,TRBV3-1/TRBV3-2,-,CASSQDRTGDFMANEQFF,TGTGCCAGCAGCCAAGATAGGACAGGGGATTTTATGGCGAATGAGCAGTTCTTC
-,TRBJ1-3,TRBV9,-,CASSRGDSGNTIYF,TGTGCCAGCAGTCGGGGGGACTCTGGAAACACCATATATTTT
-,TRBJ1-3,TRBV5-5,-,CASSLGGRNGNTIYF,TGTGCCAGCAGCTTGGGAGGAAGGAATGGAAACACCATATATTTT
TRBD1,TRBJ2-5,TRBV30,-,CAWSDPLTGGETQYF,TGTGCCTGGAGTGACCCGTTAACAGGGGGAGAGACCCAGTACTTC